This entry concerns a single T cell receptor (beta chain). Its cognate antigen is unknown. The data are from a study of T cell responses to AZD1222 COVID-19 vaccine. Whole-study context: The analysis combined second doses at about 4 or about 12 weeks.

Study outcomes and limitations: Females made up more of the donors, who were largely white British, and clonal diversity may have come out too low. Only five to seven AZD1222 recipients were seropositive at baseline. Across spike, vaccine-associated CD4 TCRs were found, dominant at 160-218 and 743-854.

Clones were read by immunoSEQ multiplex PCR, and TCRdb kept only the in-frame ones, dropping some. This sample has approximately 110,000 clones; over 75% occur once, and the top ten carry approximately 7.5%. This TCR was recovered from an adult in good health. Sequencing used peripheral blood, obtained on day 0 of AZD1222 vaccination.

The DNA for the CDR3 is TGCAGCGTTGCTCCGGACGGCTCTCTGGGCTACACCTTC. Its protein is CSVAPDGSLGYTF. V and J are TRBV29-1 and TRBJ1-2; no clear D gene. The V gene's germline CDR1 is SQVTM and CDR2 ANQGSEA. V shed 4 bases and J shed 8 bases, with 17 bases lying between them. The CDR3 length is 13 residues.